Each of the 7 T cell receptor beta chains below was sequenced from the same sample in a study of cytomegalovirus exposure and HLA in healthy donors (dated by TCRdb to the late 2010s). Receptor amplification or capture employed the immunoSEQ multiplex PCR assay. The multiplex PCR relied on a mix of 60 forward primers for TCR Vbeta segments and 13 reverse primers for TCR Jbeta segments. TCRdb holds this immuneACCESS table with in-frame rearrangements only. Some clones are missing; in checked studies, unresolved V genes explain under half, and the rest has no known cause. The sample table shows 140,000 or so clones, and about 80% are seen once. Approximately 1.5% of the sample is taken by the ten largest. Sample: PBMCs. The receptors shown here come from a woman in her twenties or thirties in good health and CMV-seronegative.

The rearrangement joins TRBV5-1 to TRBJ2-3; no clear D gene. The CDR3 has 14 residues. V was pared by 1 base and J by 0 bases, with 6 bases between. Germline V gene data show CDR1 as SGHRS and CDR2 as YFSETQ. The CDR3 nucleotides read TGCGCCAGCAGCTTGCCCAGTAGCACAGATACGCAGTATTTT. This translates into CASSLPSSTDTQYF.

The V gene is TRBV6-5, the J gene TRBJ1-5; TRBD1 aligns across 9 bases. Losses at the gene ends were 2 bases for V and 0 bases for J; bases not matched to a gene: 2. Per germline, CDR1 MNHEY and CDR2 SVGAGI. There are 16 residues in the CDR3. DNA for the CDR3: TGTGCCAGCAGTTACCGGACAGGGGCTAGCAATCAGCCCCAGCATTTT. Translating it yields CASSYRTGASNQPQHF.

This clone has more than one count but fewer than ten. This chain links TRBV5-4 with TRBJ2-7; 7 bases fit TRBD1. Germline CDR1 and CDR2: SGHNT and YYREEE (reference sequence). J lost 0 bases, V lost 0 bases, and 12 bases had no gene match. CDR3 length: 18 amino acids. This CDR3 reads CASSLGSGQGVYSYEQYF. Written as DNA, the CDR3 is TGTGCCAGCAGCTTGGGGTCGGGTCAGGGGGTTTACTCCTACGAGCAGTACTTC.

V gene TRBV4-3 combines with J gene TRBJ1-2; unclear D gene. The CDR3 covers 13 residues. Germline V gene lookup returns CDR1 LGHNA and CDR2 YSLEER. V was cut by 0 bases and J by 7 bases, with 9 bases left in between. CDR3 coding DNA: TGCGCCAGCAGCCAAGATCGCGGAACTGGCTACACCTTC. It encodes CASSQDRGTGYTF.

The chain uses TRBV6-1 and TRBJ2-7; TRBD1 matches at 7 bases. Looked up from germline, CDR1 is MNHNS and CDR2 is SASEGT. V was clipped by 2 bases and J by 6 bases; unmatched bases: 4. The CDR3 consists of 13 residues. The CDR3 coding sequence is TGTGCCAGCAGTGAATGGGGGACAGTCGAGCAGTACTTC. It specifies CASSEWGTVEQYF.

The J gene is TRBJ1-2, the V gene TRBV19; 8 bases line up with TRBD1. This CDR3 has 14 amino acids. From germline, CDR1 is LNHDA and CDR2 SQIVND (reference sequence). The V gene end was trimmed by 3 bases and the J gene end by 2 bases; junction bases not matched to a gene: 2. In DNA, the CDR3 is TGTGCCAGTAGTATGTCAGGGGGCAACTATGGCTACACCTTC. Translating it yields CASSMSGGNYGYTF.

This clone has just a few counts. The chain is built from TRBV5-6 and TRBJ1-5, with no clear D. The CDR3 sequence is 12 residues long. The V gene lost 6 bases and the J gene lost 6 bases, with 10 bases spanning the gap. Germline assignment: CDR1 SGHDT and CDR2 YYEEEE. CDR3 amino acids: CASTGSGQPQHF. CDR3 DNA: TGTGCCAGCACTGGGTCGGGTCAGCCCCAGCATTTT.